This TCR beta chain is drawn from a study of CD8 T cells in ankylosing spondylitis. Study-level results: Earlier work had already found some motif variants in reactive arthritis synovial fluid and blood. Blood from ankylosing spondylitis patients appeared to carry a characteristic roughly eight-variant TCR beta motif. Matched ankylosing spondylitis synovial fluid reportedly contained a significantly enriched population of disease-linked clones. Relatively scarce in peripheral blood, disease-linked clones were CD8+.

The V end lost 1 base, the J end lost 3 bases, and 15 bases lay between the germline ends. The CDR3 runs to 16 residues. In germline, CDR1 is MDHEN, CDR2 SYDVKM. This clonotype was counted between two and nine times. Its antigen remains unidentified. 5'-RACE, quantitative and with molecular barcodes, yielded the TCR beta libraries. TCRdb reprocessed the 5' RACE reads via MiXCR and lists one record per CDR3 protein. The sample has 500,000 to 650,000 distinct CDR3 sequences, approximately 5.3% seen once. Sequenced input: blood, either unsorted or a sorted T cell fraction (not recorded which). The V call is TRBV28, the J call TRBJ2-5, with D perhaps TRBD1 or TRBD2 (6 bases each). This clonotype was sampled from a male donor with ankylosing spondylitis. In nucleotides, the CDR3 is TGTGCCAGCAGTTTATCCCCGGGGGCAGGTGAAGAGACCCAGTACTTC. Amino acid sequence: CASSLSPGAGEETQYF.